This is a list of T cell receptor beta chains from one sample in a study of T cell repertoires in cytomegalovirus infection. Via MiXCR, TCRdb re-called the reads, giving one row per CDR3 protein. The repertoire consists of 150,000 to 200,000 distinct CDR3 sequences, with roughly 19% occurring once and the leading ten covering 2.9%. Source material: PBMCs. The receptor source for this set is a human donor in good health (CMV status not recorded). Some clones in this sample may be carry-over from other donors' samples. The CDR3 runs from the conserved cysteine through the conserved F or W.

v_call	j_call	cdr3_aa
TRBV30	TRBJ1-1	CAWDRGLNTEAFF
TRBV7-3	TRBJ2-1	CASSNSVGNEQFF
TRBV5-5	TRBJ2-2	CASSGTWDGGTGELFF
TRBV12-3/TRBV12-4	TRBJ2-1	CASTTPGQGWNEQFF
TRBV6-1	TRBJ1-2	CASSEKPGQLNYGYTF
TRBV20-1	TRBJ2-7	CSAYSGSGAYEQYF
TRBV6-2/TRBV6-3	TRBJ2-7	CASEPGGYPYEQYF
TRBV24-1	TRBJ2-3	CATSDISTDTQYF
TRBV7-8	TRBJ2-3	CASSFNPSGMTDTQYF
TRBV20-1	TRBJ1-5	CSATYRGEDNQPQHF
TRBV11-3	TRBJ2-3	CASSFSTDTQYF
TRBV7-8	TRBJ1-5	CASSLAPTDSNQPQHF
TRBV7-2	TRBJ2-5	CASSPDPQETQYF
TRBV2	TRBJ2-3	CASSENLSGRTDTQYF
TRBV7-2	TRBJ2-1	CASSPQAGVHNEQFF
TRBV12-3/TRBV12-4	TRBJ1-4	CASSPSGPFREKLFF
TRBV5-1	TRBJ2-1	CASKDRGVYNEQFF
TRBV2	TRBJ1-1	CASSEGHNRGEAFF
TRBV5-6	TRBJ1-1	CASSRRYPRGTEAFF
TRBV19	TRBJ1-2	CASTRGGGQPIYGYTF
TRBV6-2/TRBV6-3	TRBJ2-1	CASSYWFGEKNNEQFF
TRBV29-1	TRBJ2-1	CSVRGGAQNEQFF
TRBV7-8	TRBJ2-5	CASSLAGGVKETQYF
TRBV12-3/TRBV12-4	TRBJ2-7	CASSVGTGLDEQYF
TRBV14	TRBJ2-5	CASSPGLGAGETQYF
TRBV7-8	TRBJ1-1	CASSIVTGTGVTEAFF
TRBV4-3	TRBJ2-1	CASSQDPGFSSYNEQFF
TRBV20-1	TRBJ2-1	CSARDRASNEQFF
TRBV18	TRBJ1-1	CASSSDRARNTEAFF
TRBV11-2	TRBJ1-1	CASLQGLEAFF
TRBV7-2	TRBJ1-5	CASSRTGQYQPQHF
TRBV5-5	TRBJ1-2	CASSLSRNYGYTF
TRBV6-5	TRBJ1-2	CASRRNTMGQGARGYTF
TRBV4-1	TRBJ2-3	CASSQGREGRTDTQYF
TRBV7-6	TRBJ2-1	CASSLTTLEQFF
TRBV30	TRBJ2-2	CAWSLTANTGELFF